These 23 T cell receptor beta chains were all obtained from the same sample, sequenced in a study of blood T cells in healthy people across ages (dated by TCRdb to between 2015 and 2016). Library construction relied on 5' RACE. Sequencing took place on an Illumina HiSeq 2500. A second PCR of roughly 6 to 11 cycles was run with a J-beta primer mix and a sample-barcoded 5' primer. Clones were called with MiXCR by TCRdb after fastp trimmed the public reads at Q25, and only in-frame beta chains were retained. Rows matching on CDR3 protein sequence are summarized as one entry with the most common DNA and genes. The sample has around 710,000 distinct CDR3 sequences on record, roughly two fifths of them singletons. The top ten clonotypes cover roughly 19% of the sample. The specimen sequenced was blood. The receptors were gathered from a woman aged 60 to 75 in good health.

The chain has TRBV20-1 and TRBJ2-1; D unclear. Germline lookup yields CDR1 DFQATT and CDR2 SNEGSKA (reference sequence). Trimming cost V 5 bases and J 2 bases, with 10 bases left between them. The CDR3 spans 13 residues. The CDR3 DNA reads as TGCAGTGCTGTCCTAGTGACCTACAATGAGCAGTTCTTC. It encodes CSAVLVTYNEQFF.

The CDR3 region has the DNA TGCGCCAGCAGCCAGGGGGGAGGGCTAGCGGGGTTCGGGGATACGCAGTATTTT. Encoded protein: CASSQGGGLAGFGDTQYF. The V gene is TRBV4-3, the J gene TRBJ2-3; TRBD2 matches 9 bases. The CDR3 has 18 amino acids. CDR1 LGHNA and CDR2 YSLEER come from the germline V gene. After removal of 3 bases from V and 6 bases from J, the junction contained 16 bases not matched to a gene.

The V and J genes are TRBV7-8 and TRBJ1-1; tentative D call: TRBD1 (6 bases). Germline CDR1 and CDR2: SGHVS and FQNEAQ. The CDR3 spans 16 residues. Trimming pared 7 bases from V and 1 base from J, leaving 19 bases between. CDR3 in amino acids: CASTQRGTGANTEAFF. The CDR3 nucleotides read TGTGCCAGCACCCAGAGGGGGACGGGGGCGAACACTGAAGCTTTCTTT.

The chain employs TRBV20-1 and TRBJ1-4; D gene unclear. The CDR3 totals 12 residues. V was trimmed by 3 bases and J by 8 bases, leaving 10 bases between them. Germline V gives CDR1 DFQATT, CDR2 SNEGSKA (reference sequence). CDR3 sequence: CSARDVSEKLFF. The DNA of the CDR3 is TGCAGTGCTAGGGATGTAAGCGAAAAACTGTTTTTT.

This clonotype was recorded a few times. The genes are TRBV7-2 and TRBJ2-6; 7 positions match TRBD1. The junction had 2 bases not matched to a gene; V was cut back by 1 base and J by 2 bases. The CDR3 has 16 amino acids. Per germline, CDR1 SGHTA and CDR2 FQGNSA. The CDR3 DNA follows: TGTGCCAGCAGCTTAGGAGGGACAGCTGGGGCCAACGTCCTGACTTTC. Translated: CASSLGGTAGANVLTF.

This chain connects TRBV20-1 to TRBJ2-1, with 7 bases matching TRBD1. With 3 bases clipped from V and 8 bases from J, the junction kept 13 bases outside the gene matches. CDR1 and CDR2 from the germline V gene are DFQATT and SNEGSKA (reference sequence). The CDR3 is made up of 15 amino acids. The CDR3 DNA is TGCAGTGCTAGCGTCCCGGGACAGCCTTGGGATGAGCAGTTCTTC. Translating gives CSASVPGQPWDEQFF.

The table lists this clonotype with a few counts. CDR3 residues: CASSFLGSQMFSGYTF. Written as DNA, the CDR3 is TGTGCCAGCAGCTTCTTGGGTTCCCAGATGTTTTCTGGCTACACCTTC. The rearrangement uses TRBV7-9 and TRBJ1-2, with D unresolved. Trimming took off 3 bases at V and 7 bases at J, with 21 bases between the two ends. This CDR3 comprises 16 residues. Germline V CDR1 and CDR2: SEHNR, FQNEAQ (reference sequence).

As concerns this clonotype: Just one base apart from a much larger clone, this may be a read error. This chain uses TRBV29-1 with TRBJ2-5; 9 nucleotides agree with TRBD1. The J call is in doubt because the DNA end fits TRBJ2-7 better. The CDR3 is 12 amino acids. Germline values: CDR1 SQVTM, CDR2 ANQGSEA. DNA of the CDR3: TGCATCGTTCAGAGACAGGGGGACGAGCAGTACTTC. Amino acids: CIVQRQGDEQYF.

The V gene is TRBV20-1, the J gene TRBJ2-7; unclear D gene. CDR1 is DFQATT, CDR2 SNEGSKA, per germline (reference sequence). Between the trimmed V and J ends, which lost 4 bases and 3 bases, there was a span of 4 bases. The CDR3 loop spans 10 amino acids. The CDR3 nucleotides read TGCAGTGCTAATGACTACGAGCAGTACTTC. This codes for CSANDYEQYF.

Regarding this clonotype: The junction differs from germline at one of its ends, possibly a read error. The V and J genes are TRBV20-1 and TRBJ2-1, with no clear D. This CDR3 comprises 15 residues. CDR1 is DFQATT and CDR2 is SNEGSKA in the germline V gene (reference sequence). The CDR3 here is CSARVFHRTYNEQLF. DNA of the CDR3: TGCAGTGCTAGAGTATTTCACCGAACCTACAATGAGCAGTTATTC.

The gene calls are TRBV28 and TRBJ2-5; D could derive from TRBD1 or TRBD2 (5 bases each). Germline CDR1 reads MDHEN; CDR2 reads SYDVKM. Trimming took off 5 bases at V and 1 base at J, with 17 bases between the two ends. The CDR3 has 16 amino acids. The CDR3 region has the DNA TGTGCCAGCAGTCCTCAAGGGAGAGGGGTCCAAGAGACCCAGTACTTC. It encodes CASSPQGRGVQETQYF.

The DNA of the CDR3 is TGTGCCAGCAGCCCCCTGAGCCCCAACAACTACAATGAGCAGTTCTTC. Its protein is CASSPLSPNNYNEQFF. The rearrangement joins TRBV7-2 to TRBJ2-1; D not certain. This CDR3 contains 16 residues. Trimming removed 5 bases at V and 3 bases at J, with 17 bases between. Germline V gene sequence: CDR1 SGHTA, CDR2 FQGNSA.

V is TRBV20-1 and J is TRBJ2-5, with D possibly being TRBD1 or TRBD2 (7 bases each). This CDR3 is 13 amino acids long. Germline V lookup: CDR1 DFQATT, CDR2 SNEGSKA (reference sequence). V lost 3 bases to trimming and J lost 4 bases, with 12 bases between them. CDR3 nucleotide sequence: TGCAGTGCTAGCCGCAGGGGGGGAGAGACCCAGTACTTC. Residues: CSASRRGGETQYF.

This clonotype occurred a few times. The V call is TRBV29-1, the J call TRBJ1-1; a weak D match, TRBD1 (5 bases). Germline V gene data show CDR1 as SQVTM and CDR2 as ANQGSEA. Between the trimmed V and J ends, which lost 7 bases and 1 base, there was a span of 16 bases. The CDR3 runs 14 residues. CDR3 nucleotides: TGCAGCGCTAACGAACAGGACTCGAACACTGAAGCTTTCTTT. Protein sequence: CSANEQDSNTEAFF.

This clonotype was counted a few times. The chain's CDR3 is CASSSLRAERLNEQYF. The DNA for the CDR3 is TGTGCCAGCAGTTCCCTCCGGGCGGAACGGTTGAACGAGCAGTACTTC. The V and J genes are TRBV28 and TRBJ2-7; D is unresolved. Trimming pared 4 bases from V and 5 bases from J, leaving 21 bases between. The CDR3 spans 16 residues. Germline V gives CDR1 MDHEN, CDR2 SYDVKM.

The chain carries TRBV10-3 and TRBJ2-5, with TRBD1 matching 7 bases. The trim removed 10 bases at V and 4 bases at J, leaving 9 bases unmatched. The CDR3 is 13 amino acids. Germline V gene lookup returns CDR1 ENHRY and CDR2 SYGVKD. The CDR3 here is CATGTERPETQYF. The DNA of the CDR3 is TGTGCCACCGGGACAGAACGGCCAGAGACCCAGTACTTC.

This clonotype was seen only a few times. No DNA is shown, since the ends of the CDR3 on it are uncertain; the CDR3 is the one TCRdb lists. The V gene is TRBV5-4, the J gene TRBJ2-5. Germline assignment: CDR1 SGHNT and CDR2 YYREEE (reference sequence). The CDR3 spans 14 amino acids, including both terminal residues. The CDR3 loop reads CASSFGPGQETQYF.

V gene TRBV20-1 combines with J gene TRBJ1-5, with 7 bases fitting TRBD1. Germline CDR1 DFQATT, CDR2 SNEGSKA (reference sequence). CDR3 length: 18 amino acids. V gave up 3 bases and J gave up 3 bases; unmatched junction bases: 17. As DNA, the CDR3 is TGCAGTGCTAGTTCCGACAGACAGGGAGGGTCTCACAATCAGCCCCAGCATTTT. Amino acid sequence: CSASSDRQGGSHNQPQHF.

The CDR3 nucleotides read TGCAGCGTTGGGGAACTAGCTTGGGGAGGTAGTGAGCAGTTCTTC. It codes for CSVGELAWGGSEQFF. The J gene is TRBJ2-1, the V gene TRBV29-1, with D maybe TRBD2 (6 bases). Germline CDR1 reads SQVTM; CDR2 reads ANQGSEA. V lost 4 bases and J lost 9, with 22 bases in between. The CDR3 is made up of 15 amino acids.

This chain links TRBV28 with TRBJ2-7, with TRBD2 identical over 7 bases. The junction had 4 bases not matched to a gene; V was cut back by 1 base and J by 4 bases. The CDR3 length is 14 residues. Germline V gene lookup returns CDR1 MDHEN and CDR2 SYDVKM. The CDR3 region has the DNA TGTGCCAGCAGTTTATCAGGCGGGAGATACGAGCAGTACTTC. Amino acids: CASSLSGGRYEQYF.

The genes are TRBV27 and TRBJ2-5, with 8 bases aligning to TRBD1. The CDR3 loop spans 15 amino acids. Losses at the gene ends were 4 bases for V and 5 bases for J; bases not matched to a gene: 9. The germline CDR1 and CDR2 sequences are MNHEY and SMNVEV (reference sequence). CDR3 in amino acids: CASSSSTGVGETQYF. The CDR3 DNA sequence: TGTGCCAGCAGTTCCTCGACAGGGGTCGGGGAGACCCAGTACTTC.

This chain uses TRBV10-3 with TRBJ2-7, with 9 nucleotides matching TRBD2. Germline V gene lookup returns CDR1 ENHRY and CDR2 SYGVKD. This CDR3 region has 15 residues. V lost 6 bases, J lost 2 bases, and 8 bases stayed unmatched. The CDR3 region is CAIRKTSGLPYEQYF. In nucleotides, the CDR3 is TGTGCCATCAGAAAGACTAGCGGACTCCCCTACGAGCAGTACTTC.

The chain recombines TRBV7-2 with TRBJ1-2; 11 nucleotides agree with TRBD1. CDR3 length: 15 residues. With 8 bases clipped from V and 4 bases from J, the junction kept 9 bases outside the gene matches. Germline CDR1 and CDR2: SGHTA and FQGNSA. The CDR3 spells CASGPGQGVAYGYTF. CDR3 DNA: TGTGCCAGCGGCCCGGGACAGGGGGTTGCCTATGGCTACACCTTC.